A selection of T cell receptor beta chains follows, all from one sample in a study of blood T cell repertoires in COVID-19. The repertoire was sequenced with immunoSEQ multiplex PCR; TCRdb's copy has only in-frame clones and lacks some. The data contain about 200,000 clones, 80% to 85% of them singletons. The sample comprised peripheral blood. The receptors stem from a human donor in a cohort sampled during active COVID-19. Both conserved end residues are part of each CDR3. The order of the fields is J gene, clone size, V gene, D gene, CDR3 DNA, CDR3 protein. The D gene is left open where the match is weak. Expanded clones get a size class; other rows say once, few or many, or leave the size out.

J gene: TRBJ2-7; clone size: -; V gene: TRBV6-5; D gene: TRBD1; CDR3 DNA: TGTGCCAGCAGTTACCCGGGACAGAATCCCTACGAGCAGTACTTC; CDR3 protein: CASSYPGQNPYEQYF
J gene: TRBJ2-5; clone size: -; V gene: TRBV2; D gene: -; CDR3 DNA: TGTGCCAGCAGTGGCGGACAGAACTATCTTTGGGAGACCCAGTACTTC; CDR3 protein: CASSGGQNYLWETQYF
J gene: TRBJ2-7; clone size: -; V gene: TRBV9; D gene: TRBD1; CDR3 DNA: TGTGCCAGCAGCGCTTCGACAGGGGTTTTCTACGAGCAGTACTTC; CDR3 protein: CASSASTGVFYEQYF
J gene: TRBJ1-2; clone size: -; V gene: TRBV27; D gene: TRBD1; CDR3 DNA: TGTGCCAGCAGTTTAGAGGGGGCGCAGGGCTACACCTTC; CDR3 protein: CASSLEGAQGYTF
J gene: TRBJ1-1; clone size: -; V gene: TRBV19; D gene: TRBD1; CDR3 DNA: TGTGCCAGTAGTCGCCGGACAGGGAGGACTGAAGCTTTCTTT; CDR3 protein: CASSRRTGRTEAFF
J gene: TRBJ2-7; clone size: few; V gene: TRBV7-9; D gene: -; CDR3 DNA: TGTGCCAGCAGCTCCGCAGGCTACGAGCAGTACTTC; CDR3 protein: CASSSAGYEQYF
J gene: TRBJ1-1; clone size: -; V gene: TRBV27; D gene: -; CDR3 DNA: TGTGCCACCTCCCGACAGGAAAAAATAACTGAAGCTTTCTTT; CDR3 protein: CATSRQEKITEAFF
J gene: TRBJ2-7; clone size: -; V gene: TRBV5-1; D gene: TRBD2; CDR3 DNA: TGCGCCAGCAGCTTCATTGGGGGGGCCTACGAGCAGTACTTC; CDR3 protein: CASSFIGGAYEQYF
J gene: TRBJ1-1; clone size: -; V gene: TRBV28; D gene: -; CDR3 DNA: TGTGCCAGCAGTTTGGACAGAAGGGGCACTGAAGCTTTCTTT; CDR3 protein: CASSLDRRGTEAFF
J gene: TRBJ2-1; clone size: -; V gene: TRBV7-5; D gene: -; CDR3 DNA: TGTGCCAGAAGCTTCAATAGCGGGAACAATGAGCAGTTCTTC; CDR3 protein: CARSFNSGNNEQFF
J gene: TRBJ1-2; clone size: few; V gene: TRBV6-6; D gene: -; CDR3 DNA: TGTGCCAGCAGTTACCCGCCAGGCCTCGCCTTC; CDR3 protein: CASSYPPGLAF
J gene: TRBJ2-7; clone size: -; V gene: TRBV18; D gene: -; CDR3 DNA: TGTGCCAGCTCAAGCCGGGGGACGAGAGGATACGAGCAGTACTTC; CDR3 protein: CASSSRGTRGYEQYF
J gene: TRBJ2-7; clone size: -; V gene: TRBV4-2; D gene: TRBD2; CDR3 DNA: TGTGCCAGCAGGCAGAACCCGGGCCGGGGGGAAGACGAGCAGTACTTC; CDR3 protein: CASRQNPGRGEDEQYF
J gene: TRBJ2-3; clone size: -; V gene: TRBV6-6; D gene: TRBD2; CDR3 DNA: TGTGCCAGCAGGATCTTTAGCGGGAGCGCAGATACGCAGTATTTT; CDR3 protein: CASRIFSGSADTQYF
J gene: TRBJ2-5; clone size: few; V gene: TRBV19; D gene: -; CDR3 DNA: TGTGCCAGTAGTATTTCGCGGTACCAAGAGACCCAGTACTTC; CDR3 protein: CASSISRYQETQYF
J gene: TRBJ2-1; clone size: once; V gene: TRBV3-1/TRBV3-2; D gene: TRBD2; CDR3 DNA: TGTGCCAGCAGTTCCAGCGGGAGGGTACCCAATGAGCAGTTCTTC; CDR3 protein: CASSSSGRVPNEQFF
J gene: TRBJ2-7; clone size: once; V gene: TRBV7-2; D gene: TRBD2; CDR3 DNA: TGTGCCAGCAGTTTAGGGGCGGGAGCCCCCTACTACGAGCAGTACTTC; CDR3 protein: CASSLGAGAPYYEQYF
J gene: TRBJ2-5; clone size: -; V gene: TRBV19; D gene: TRBD1; CDR3 DNA: TGTGCCAGTAGTATGAGGGCGGCAGGGGGTGAGACCCAGTACTTC; CDR3 protein: CASSMRAAGGETQYF
J gene: TRBJ2-7; clone size: -; V gene: TRBV18; D gene: TRBD2; CDR3 DNA: TGTGCCAGCTCTCCGGGACTAGCGGGGGACTACGAGCAGTACTTC; CDR3 protein: CASSPGLAGDYEQYF
J gene: TRBJ2-7; clone size: -; V gene: TRBV9; D gene: TRBD2; CDR3 DNA: TGTGCCAGCAGCGTAAATAGCGGGAACTACGAGCAGTACTTC; CDR3 protein: CASSVNSGNYEQYF
J gene: TRBJ2-7; clone size: once; V gene: TRBV20-1; D gene: -; CDR3 DNA: TGCAGTGTGCCGGCCTACGAGCAGTACTTC; CDR3 protein: CSVPAYEQYF
J gene: TRBJ2-1; clone size: -; V gene: TRBV7-8; D gene: TRBD2; CDR3 DNA: TGTGCCAGCAGCCTAGGGGGCGGACTAGCGGGATGGCGCTCCTACAATGAGCAGTTCTTC; CDR3 protein: CASSLGGGLAGWRSYNEQFF
J gene: TRBJ2-2; clone size: -; V gene: TRBV5-1; D gene: TRBD2; CDR3 DNA: TGCGCCAGCAGCTTCCTGGATAGCGGGTCCACCGGGGAGCTGTTTTTT; CDR3 protein: CASSFLDSGSTGELFF
J gene: TRBJ2-3; clone size: -; V gene: TRBV4-3; D gene: -; CDR3 DNA: TGCGCCAGCAGCCAAGATCCGGCAGGGAAAAGCACAGATACGCAGTATTTT; CDR3 protein: CASSQDPAGKSTDTQYF
J gene: TRBJ1-1; clone size: -; V gene: TRBV7-3; D gene: -; CDR3 DNA: TGTGCCAGCAGTTTCACCTCGGGACAAGGGGCTGAAGCTTTCTTT; CDR3 protein: CASSFTSGQGAEAFF
J gene: TRBJ1-4; clone size: -; V gene: TRBV27; D gene: TRBD1; CDR3 DNA: TGTGCCAGCAGTTTCCGCCAGGGGGTGAAAGGGGAAAAACTGTTTTTT; CDR3 protein: CASSFRQGVKGEKLFF
J gene: TRBJ2-5; clone size: once; V gene: TRBV7-2; D gene: TRBD2; CDR3 DNA: TGTGCCAGCAGCTCTTCCGGGACTAGCGGGAGTTGGGAGACCCAGTACTTC; CDR3 protein: CASSSSGTSGSWETQYF
J gene: TRBJ2-3; clone size: few; V gene: TRBV9; D gene: -; CDR3 DNA: TGTGCCAGCAGCGTAGGGGTGCGGGAAGAGCGGGATACGCAGTATTTT; CDR3 protein: CASSVGVREERDTQYF
J gene: TRBJ1-5; clone size: -; V gene: TRBV7-2; D gene: TRBD1; CDR3 DNA: TGTGCCAGCAGCTTACTCGCCGGGACAGTACTTCAGCCCCAGCATTTT; CDR3 protein: CASSLLAGTVLQPQHF
J gene: TRBJ2-7; clone size: -; V gene: TRBV9; D gene: -; CDR3 DNA: TGTGCCAGCAGCGTTTTGGGAGTTTCGACCTACGAGCAGTACTTC; CDR3 protein: CASSVLGVSTYEQYF
J gene: TRBJ1-2; clone size: -; V gene: TRBV11-2; D gene: -; CDR3 DNA: TGTGCCAGCCACGGGTGGAACTATGGCTACACCTTC; CDR3 protein: CASHGWNYGYTF
J gene: TRBJ1-5; clone size: -; V gene: TRBV4-3; D gene: TRBD1; CDR3 DNA: TGCGCCAGCAGCCAAGATGTGACAGGGCGTCAGCCCCAGCATTTT; CDR3 protein: CASSQDVTGRQPQHF
J gene: TRBJ2-1; clone size: -; V gene: TRBV19; D gene: -; CDR3 DNA: TGTGCCAGTTCTAAAACGGGACAATTCAATGAGCAGTTCTTC; CDR3 protein: CASSKTGQFNEQFF
J gene: TRBJ1-1; clone size: many; V gene: TRBV27; D gene: TRBD1; CDR3 DNA: TGTGCCAGCAGCGACAGGGACGGGAGGGATGAAGCTTTCTTT; CDR3 protein: CASSDRDGRDEAFF
J gene: TRBJ2-7; clone size: -; V gene: TRBV4-3; D gene: -; CDR3 DNA: TGCGCCAGCAGCCTTTCCGGGCGGGATCCGGCCTACGAGCAGTACTTC; CDR3 protein: CASSLSGRDPAYEQYF
J gene: TRBJ2-2; clone size: few; V gene: TRBV15; D gene: -; CDR3 DNA: TGTGCCACCAGCAGGAGCCGGGTAACCGGGGAGCTGTTTTTT; CDR3 protein: CATSRSRVTGELFF
J gene: TRBJ2-6; clone size: -; V gene: TRBV5-1; D gene: TRBD2; CDR3 DNA: TGCGCCAGCAGCTTAGCGGGATATCTCTCTGGGGCCAACGTCCTGACTTTC; CDR3 protein: CASSLAGYLSGANVLTF
J gene: TRBJ2-1; clone size: -; V gene: TRBV27; D gene: TRBD1; CDR3 DNA: TGTGCCAGCAGGGGACAGGGCCCGAGCTCCTACAATGAGCAGTTCTTC; CDR3 protein: CASRGQGPSSYNEQFF
J gene: TRBJ1-4; clone size: -; V gene: TRBV18; D gene: -; CDR3 DNA: TGTGCCAGCTCACCTCGACAGCTAAATGAAAAACTGTTTTTT; CDR3 protein: CASSPRQLNEKLFF
J gene: TRBJ2-2; clone size: -; V gene: TRBV7-2; D gene: TRBD1; CDR3 DNA: TGTGCCAGCAGCTTAGGACAGGGACCCACCGGGGAGCTGTTTTTT; CDR3 protein: CASSLGQGPTGELFF
J gene: TRBJ2-7; clone size: few; V gene: TRBV19; D gene: TRBD2; CDR3 DNA: TGTGCCAGTAGGGGACTAGCTCGCGAGCAGTACTTC; CDR3 protein: CASRGLAREQYF
J gene: TRBJ2-5; clone size: -; V gene: TRBV7-2; D gene: -; CDR3 DNA: TGTGCCAGCAGCTTAGTACGCAGTCAAGAGACCCAGTACTTC; CDR3 protein: CASSLVRSQETQYF
J gene: TRBJ2-6; clone size: -; V gene: TRBV9; D gene: TRBD1; CDR3 DNA: TGTGCCAGCAGCCCCGGGACAGGGGGCGCTGGGGCCAACGTCCTGACTTTC; CDR3 protein: CASSPGTGGAGANVLTF
J gene: TRBJ2-7; clone size: -; V gene: TRBV12-3/TRBV12-4; D gene: -; CDR3 DNA: TGTGCCAGCAGTCCAGGCTTCGAAAAGCAGTACTTC; CDR3 protein: CASSPGFEKQYF